The 8 T cell receptor beta chains given below trace back to one sample, sequenced in a study of T cells after yellow fever vaccination (dated by TCRdb to about 2019). In the paper's terms, the treatment or condition label means: live attenuated yellow fever vaccine strain. Receptors were amplified or captured by 5' RACE. Sequencing was performed on an Illumina HiSeq 2500. Through fastp at Q25 and MiXCR, TCRdb rebuilt clones from the public reads, retaining in-frame beta chains. Duplicate CDR3 protein sequences are folded into a single record with the most common DNA and genes. The sample has just under 600,000 distinct CDR3 sequences on record, approximately 15% of them singletons. Of the sample, 11% to 15% is held by the ten largest clones. Sequences were derived from PBMCs, sampled on the day of the yellow fever booster vaccination. These receptors all come from a man aged 30 to 45 who received the YFV17D yellow fever vaccine.

This clonotype was seen a handful of times. The rearrangement joins TRBV20-1 to TRBJ2-5, with D maybe TRBD1 (6 bases). With 2 bases removed from V and 4 bases from J, the gap between germline ends came to 17 bases. CDR1 and CDR2 from the germline V gene are DFQATT and SNEGSKA (reference sequence). The CDR3 covers 15 residues. CDR3 in amino acids: CSARFPQGNGETQYF. The CDR3 region has the DNA TGCAGTGCTAGATTCCCACAGGGAAATGGAGAGACCCAGTACTTC.

This clonotype was detected a few times. The V call is TRBV5-4, the J call TRBJ2-1; the match to TRBD2 covers 7 bases. This CDR3 region has 15 residues. CDR1 and CDR2 from the germline V gene are SGHNT and YYREEE (reference sequence). V was clipped by 4 bases and J by 1 base; unmatched bases: 5. CDR3 region: CASSLRDYSYNEQFF. CDR3 nucleotide sequence: TGTGCCAGCAGCCTCCGGGACTATTCCTACAATGAGCAGTTCTTC. The full variable domain, in which reference TRBV5-4 and TRBJ2-1 provide the parts outside the CDR3, is ETGVTQSPTHLIKTRGQQVTLRCSSQSGHNTVSWYQQALGQGPQFIFQYYREEENGRGNFPPRFSGLQFPNYSSELNVNALELDDSALYLCASSLRDYSYNEQFFGPGTRLTVL.

This rearrangement joins TRBV7-9 to TRBJ1-2; D is undetermined. The CDR3 is made up of 12 amino acids. Germline V CDR1 and CDR2: SEHNR, FQNEAQ (reference sequence). The germline V and J ends were trimmed by 5 bases and 5 bases, with 9 bases remaining between them. The CDR3 nucleotides are TGTGCCAGCAGCATGGGCTCTTATGGCTACACCTTC. Translating it yields CASSMGSYGYTF.

This chain connects TRBV10-3 to TRBJ1-5, with D possibly being TRBD1 (5 bases). Germline values: CDR1 ENHRY, CDR2 SYGVKD. Trimming took off 4 bases at V and 7 bases at J, with 14 bases between the two ends. This CDR3 has 14 amino acids. The CDR3 nucleotides read TGTGCCATCAGTGTTGCGGCAGGGCTACAGCCCCAGCATTTT. This codes for CAISVAAGLQPQHF.

The chain joins TRBV20-1 to TRBJ1-1; D is unclear. The ends were cut back, 5 bases at V and 4 bases at J, with 14 bases in the middle. CDR1 and CDR2 from the germline V gene are DFQATT and SNEGSKA (reference sequence). This CDR3 is 13 amino acids long. In DNA, the CDR3 is TGCAGTGCTCGTTTGGGAGGCTTCACTGAAGCTTTCTTT. It is translated as CSARLGGFTEAFF.

The chain has TRBV5-1 and TRBJ2-1, with D unclear. V was clipped by 6 bases and J by 8 bases, with 9 bases between them. The V gene's germline CDR1 is SGHRS and CDR2 YFSETQ. The CDR3 is 11 amino acids. The CDR3 protein is CASIQGDEQFF. DNA for the CDR3: TGCGCCAGCATCCAAGGAGATGAGCAGTTCTTC.

This clonotype was observed a few times. This chain joins TRBV20-1 and TRBJ2-7; the D gene is possibly TRBD2 (6 bases). The V and J ends lost 4 bases and 0 bases respectively, with 13 bases between them. The germline CDR1 and CDR2 sequences are DFQATT and SNEGSKA (reference sequence). This CDR3 is built from 14 residues. CDR3 sequence reads: CSATFAGRSYEQYF. DNA for the CDR3: TGCAGTGCTACGTTTGCGGGACGCTCCTACGAGCAGTACTTC.

The chain links TRBV12-3 or TRBV12-4 to TRBJ1-2; D gene uncertain. This CDR3 comprises 15 residues. V lost 2 bases and J 2 bases, leaving 12 bases between the germline ends. The CDR3 sequence is CASSLSHRVNYGYTF. The CDR3 bases are TGTGCCAGCAGTTTATCCCACCGAGTCAACTATGGCTACACCTTC.